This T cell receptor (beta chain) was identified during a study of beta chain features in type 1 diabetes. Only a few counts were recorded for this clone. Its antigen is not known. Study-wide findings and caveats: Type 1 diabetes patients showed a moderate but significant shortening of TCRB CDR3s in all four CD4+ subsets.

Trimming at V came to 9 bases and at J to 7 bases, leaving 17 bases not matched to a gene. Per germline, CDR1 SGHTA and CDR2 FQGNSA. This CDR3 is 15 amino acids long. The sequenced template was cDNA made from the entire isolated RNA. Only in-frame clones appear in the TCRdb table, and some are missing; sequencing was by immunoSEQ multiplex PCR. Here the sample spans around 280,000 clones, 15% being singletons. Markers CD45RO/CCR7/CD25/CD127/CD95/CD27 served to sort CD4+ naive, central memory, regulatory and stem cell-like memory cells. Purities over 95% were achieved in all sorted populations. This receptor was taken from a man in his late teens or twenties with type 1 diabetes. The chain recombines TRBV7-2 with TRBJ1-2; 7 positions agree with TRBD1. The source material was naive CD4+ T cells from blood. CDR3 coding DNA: TGTGCCAGTAGTGAAGCTCAAAGGGGGCGCGGTGGCTACACCTTC. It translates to CASSEAQRGRGGYTF.